Each of the 12 T cell receptor beta chains below was sequenced from the same sample in a study of T cell responses to AZD1222 COVID-19 vaccine. Repertoires were generated with immunoSEQ multiplex PCR, while TCRdb's copy carries only in-frame clones and drops some. Among over 70,000 clones listed, over 60% were seen once. This specimen was peripheral blood, taken 28 days after the second dose of the MenACWY control vaccine. These receptors were obtained from an adult who received the MenACWY meningococcal vaccine as a control.

This clone is a singleton in its sample. The chain carries TRBV21-1 and TRBJ1-1. TRBV21-1 is a pseudogene segment. The CDR3 has 18 amino acids. This chain's CDR3 is CASSKPSDEGTEDTEAFF. As DNA, the CDR3 is TGTGCCAGCAGCAAACCCTCGGACGAGGGGACGGAAGACACTGAAGCTTTCTTT.

The genes are TRBV19 and TRBJ1-5, with D possibly matching TRBD1 (5 bases). The CDR3 is made up of 16 amino acids. The germline V gene has CDR1 LNHDA and CDR2 SQIVND (reference sequence). The V end lost 5 bases, the J end lost 0 bases, and 14 bases lay between the germline ends. The CDR3 DNA sequence: TGTGCCAGTAGTCGGGGCGGACAAAATAGCAATCAGCCCCAGCATTTT. Translating it yields CASSRGGQNSNQPQHF. The full variable domain, in which reference TRBV19 and TRBJ1-5 provide the parts outside the CDR3, is DGGITQSPKYLFRKEGQNVTLSCEQNLNHDAMYWYRQDPGQGLRLIYYSQIVNDFQKGDIAEGYSVSREKKESFPLTVTSAQKNPTAFYLCASSRGGQNSNQPQHFGDGTRLSIL.

V is TRBV30 and J is TRBJ1-2; 8 nucleotides match TRBD1. The CDR3 has 15 residues. After removal of 3 bases from V and 6 bases from J, the junction contained 12 bases not matched to a gene. Germline V CDR1 and CDR2: GTSNPN, SVGIG (reference sequence). The CDR3 DNA reads TGTGCCTGGAGCGTCCGGACAGGGATGAAAGATGGCTACACCTTC. Its translation: CAWSVRTGMKDGYTF.

The genes are TRBV5-1 and TRBJ1-1; 7 bases align to TRBD1. The V and J ends lost 0 bases and 4 bases, in that order; junction bases with no gene match: 3. This CDR3 is 14 amino acids long. The germline gives CDR1 SGHRS, CDR2 YFSETQ. The CDR3 sequence is CASSLEGGFTEAFF. As DNA, the CDR3 is TGCGCCAGCAGCTTGGAAGGGGGCTTCACTGAAGCTTTCTTT.

This clone was seen only once. V is TRBV6-2 or TRBV6-3 and J is TRBJ1-1; D is undetermined. V lost 4 bases, J lost 5 bases, and 11 bases lay in between. The CDR3 totals 13 residues. Germline-derived CDR1 and CDR2 are MNHEY and SVGEGT. The CDR3 is CASSLIINTEAFF. The CDR3 nucleotides are TGTGCCAGCAGTTTAATTATCAATACTGAAGCTTTCTTT.

The chain links TRBV19 to TRBJ2-7; tentative D call: TRBD1 (6 bases). V gave up 5 bases and J gave up 6 bases, with 11 bases separating them. The CDR3 has 12 residues. The germline V gene encodes CDR1 LNHDA and CDR2 SQIVND (reference sequence). In DNA, the CDR3 is TGTGCCAGTAGTCAGGGGCTGGGCGAGCAGTACTTC. This translates into CASSQGLGEQYF.

The chain has TRBV2 and TRBJ2-7; no definite D call. Trimming removed 4 bases from V and 3 bases from J, with 10 bases in between. The CDR3 is made up of 13 amino acids. Germline loops: CDR1 SNHLY, CDR2 FYNNEI. The CDR3 loop reads CASSAWEIYEQYF. CDR3 DNA sequence: TGTGCCAGCAGTGCCTGGGAAATCTACGAGCAGTACTTC.

V is TRBV19 and J is TRBJ1-5, with a weak D call TRBD1 (6 bases). Germline assignment: CDR1 LNHDA and CDR2 SQIVND (reference sequence). The CDR3 loop spans 13 amino acids. Trimming stripped 7 bases from V and 6 bases from J, with 13 bases between. CDR3: CASTTRGFQPQHF. For the CDR3, the DNA is TGTGCCAGTACCACCAGGGGATTTCAGCCCCAGCATTTT.

Only a few counts were recorded for this clone. The rearrangement uses TRBV9 and TRBJ1-1; no reliable D call. The CDR3 totals 13 residues. Trimming stripped 4 bases from V and 1 base from J, with 8 bases between. Germline loops: CDR1 SGDLS, CDR2 YYNGEE. The CDR3 region is CASSSYGNTEAFF. CDR3 coding DNA: TGTGCCAGCAGCTCCTACGGGAACACTGAAGCTTTCTTT.

A few counts support this clone. The J gene is TRBJ1-2, the V gene TRBV6-1; a possible D gene is TRBD1 (6 bases). Deletions cut 1 base from V and 7 bases from J, with 10 bases between. Germline V gene data show CDR1 as MNHNS and CDR2 as SASEGT. CDR3 size: 13 residues. The CDR3 loop reads CASSEGTVVGYTF. In DNA form, the CDR3 reads TGTGCCAGCAGTGAAGGGACAGTGGTTGGCTACACCTTC.

This clone was observed a handful of times. The rearrangement links TRBV27 to TRBJ2-1; D assignment may be TRBD1 or TRBD2 (6 bases each). Trimming left V 3 bases short and J 7 bases short, with 19 bases between. The CDR3 is 16 amino acids. Germline values: CDR1 MNHEY, CDR2 SMNVEV (reference sequence). CDR3 sequence (DNA): TGTGCCAGCAGTTTTAGTGCGTCGGGGGCGTTTAATGAGCAGTTCTTC. Translation gives CASSFSASGAFNEQFF.

The V gene is TRBV19, the J gene TRBJ2-4; D uncertain. Germline lookup yields CDR1 LNHDA and CDR2 SQIVND (reference sequence). The V and J ends lost 1 base and 7 bases respectively, with 14 bases between them. The CDR3 has 15 residues. DNA for the CDR3: TGTGCCAGTAGTATAGGATTCGGGCAGAAGAACATTCAGTACTTC. This translates into CASSIGFGQKNIQYF.